Reported below is one T cell receptor beta chain. Its antigen is not yet known. No base-level quality is on record; no much larger clone is a single base apart. The library was obtained by PCR. The run used an Illumina HiSeq 2500. To reduce PCR and sequencing biases, unique molecular identifiers were incorporated into the TCR beta cDNA libraries. Some 500,000 cDNA molecules were obtained for every 1 to 10 million input T cells, so each molecule roughly corresponded to one T cell. The patient libraries were prepared and sequenced using the same protocol as the earlier healthy control dataset. Samples belonging to the same batch were prepared together, multiplexed and sequenced on a shared HiSeq lane. Processing in the source paper ran as follows. MIGEC was used to process the raw barcoded reads, and molecular identifier groups with only a single read were discarded before consensus assembly and CDR3 extraction. VDJtools was used for post-analysis of the clonotype tables, with diversity normalized by down-sampling every dataset to the smallest sample size. To correct batch-related cross-sample contamination, repertoire overlap clustering matched CDR3 amino acid sequences but not nucleotide sequences. TCRdb reworked the public reads: Q25 trimming with fastp, MiXCR clone assembly, productive beta chains retained. Each record represents a unique CDR3 protein, reported with the most common genes and DNA among its rows. These V and J calls rely on TCRdb rather than the paper's analysis. The sample table contains about 400,000 distinct CDR3 sequences; only one count was recorded for approximately 38% of them. The ten most abundant clones make up roughly 12% of the sample.

This sample was taken from a study of post-analysis software for immune sequencing data (dated by TCRdb to about 2015). Background for the entire study: The recorded disease courses included relapsing-remitting, secondary progressive and progressive-relapsing multiple sclerosis, and some patients had no subtype annotation. A subset of samples was prepared in parallel using single-end sample barcoding, then pooled and co-amplified after Illumina adapter ligation. Patient repertoires were compared against about a dozen previously published healthy control repertoires from donors aged 6 to 25 years.

V is reduced by 0 bases and J by 7 bases, leaving a spacing of 10 bases between them. CDR1 and CDR2 are drawn from the germline V gene: SGHTA, FQGTGA. The CDR3 runs 15 residues from the cysteine to the phenylalanine. Only CDR3 DNA remains: 45 bases, in frame from the first base. To demonstrate the VDJtools post-analysis software, the study profiled TCR beta repertoires from the peripheral blood of about 13 young patients with multiple sclerosis. The patients with multiple sclerosis were children and adolescents between roughly 6 and 17 years of age. The investigation overall reported the following: The control group was slightly older than the multiple sclerosis patient group. Roughly 5 TRBV segments, including TRBV5-6, TRBV5-1 and TRBV20-1, were significantly more frequent in patients than controls. Significantly lower normalized Chao1 diversity was found in multiple sclerosis patients than in controls, suggesting substantial peripheral T-cell clonal expansion. Strong co-clustering of samples prepared in the same batch was shown by direct clustering with F measure, prompting a batch-effect correction.

The receptor chain draws on TRBV7-3 and TRBJ1-6; a tentative D call is TRBD1 (5 bases match). The TCR was taken from a girl aged 10 to 17 with multiple sclerosis. The source material was blood. This receptor has the CDR3 CASSLTAQGNSPLHF. At the DNA level, the sequence is TGTGCCAGCAGCTTAACGGCTCAGGGAAATTCACCCCTCCACTTT.